A single sample is the source of the 24 T cell receptor beta chains below, sequenced in a study of blood T cell repertoires in COVID-19. Sequenced by immunoSEQ multiplex PCR; TCRdb stores in-frame clones only, minus some. The sample lists approximately 390,000 clones; just under 90% were seen once. The sequencing input was PBMCs or T cells enriched from blood (not recorded which). These receptors originate from a woman aged 45-60 years who had recovered from COVID-19.

This chain uses TRBV28 with TRBJ2-3; TRBD2 is a possible D gene (6 bases). V lost 6 bases and J lost 1, with 8 bases in between. This CDR3 is built from 13 residues. In germline, CDR1 is MDHEN, CDR2 SYDVKM. CDR3 region: CASSSGGTDTQYF. The CDR3 DNA reads as TGTGCCAGCAGCTCGGGAGGCACAGATACGCAGTATTTT.

The chain is built from TRBV7-9 and TRBJ2-3; TRBD2 matches at 7 bases. This CDR3 has 17 amino acids. Trimming took 4 bases from V and 6 from J; bases not matched to a gene: 16. Germline lookup yields CDR1 SEHNR and CDR2 FQNEAQ (reference sequence). DNA for the CDR3: TGTGCCAGCAGCTCCCCCCTGAGCGGGGCCGGGGATGATACGCAGTATTTT. This codes for CASSSPLSGAGDDTQYF. The full variable domain, rest sourced from reference TRBV7-9 and TRBJ2-3, is DTGVSQNPRHKITKRGQNVTFRCDPISEHNRLYWYRQTLGQGPEFLTYFQNEAQLEKSRLLSDRFSAERPKGSFSTLEIQRTEQGDSAMYLCASSSPLSGAGDDTQYFGPGTRLTVL.

In DNA form, the CDR3 reads TGTGCCAGTAGTATAGTAGGGGGGAACACTGAAGCTTTCTTT. This encodes CASSIVGGNTEAFF. V is TRBV19 and J is TRBJ1-1; the D gene is possibly TRBD1 (6 bases). Germline V CDR1 and CDR2: LNHDA, SQIVND (reference sequence). V lost 1 base and J 1 base, leaving 7 bases between the germline ends. The CDR3 has 14 amino acids.

The chain is built from TRBV10-3 and TRBJ1-5; 10 bases fit TRBD1. V lost 10 bases and J lost 7; bases outside the gene matches: 7. The CDR3 contains 13 residues. Germline CDR1 and CDR2: ENHRY and SYGVKD. As DNA, the CDR3 is TGTGCCACCGACAGGGGGCTCGGCCAGCCCCAGCATTTT. This encodes CATDRGLGQPQHF.

This chain links TRBV14 with TRBJ2-3, with a possible D match to TRBD1 (6 bases). V dropped 1 base and J dropped 1 base, with 12 bases sitting between them. Germline values: CDR1 SGHDN, CDR2 FVKESK. CDR3 length: 16 residues. The CDR3 sequence: CASSQARGFGTDTQYF. CDR3 DNA: TGTGCCAGCAGCCAAGCGAGGGGGTTCGGCACAGATACGCAGTATTTT.

The genes are TRBV2 and TRBJ2-7, with 8 bases matching TRBD1. Germline V CDR1 and CDR2: SNHLY, FYNNEI. J gave up 5 bases and V 5 bases, and 8 bases lay outside the gene matches. The CDR3 loop spans 14 amino acids. CDR3 in DNA: TGTGCCAGCAGTCCAGAACAGGGGGGTGACGAGCAGTACTTC. Its protein is CASSPEQGGDEQYF.

The chain couples TRBV6-2 or TRBV6-3 to TRBJ2-3; weak D call: TRBD2 (6 bases). V dropped 0 bases and J dropped 2 bases, with 18 bases sitting between them. The V gene's germline CDR1 is MNHEY and CDR2 SVGEGT. This CDR3 has 18 residues. The DNA of the CDR3 is TGTGCCAGCAGTTACTCGAATTTTGCGGGGAAACTCACAGATACGCAGTATTTT. Translation: CASSYSNFAGKLTDTQYF.

The rearrangement joins TRBV27 to TRBJ1-1; D unresolved. Trimming shortened V by 5 bases and J by 1 base, and 11 bases separated the two germline ends. The V gene's germline CDR1 is MNHEY and CDR2 SMNVEV (reference sequence). The CDR3 has 14 amino acids. The CDR3: CASSLLRENTEAFF. In DNA form, the CDR3 reads TGTGCCAGCAGTCTTTTGAGGGAGAACACTGAAGCTTTCTTT.

This chain joins TRBV5-6 and TRBJ1-2; 8 bases align to TRBD1. Trimming cost V 4 bases and J 7 bases; bases outside gene matches: 9. The CDR3 length is 14 residues. In germline, CDR1 is SGHDT, CDR2 YYEEEE. CDR3 amino acids: CASSIPGGHGGYTF. The CDR3 region has the DNA TGTGCCAGCAGCATACCAGGGGGCCACGGTGGCTACACCTTC.

The V and J genes are TRBV4-2 and TRBJ1-1; D possibly corresponds to TRBD1 (5 bases). Germline CDR1 LGHNA, CDR2 YNFKEQ. V lost 3 bases to trimming and J lost 1 base, with 9 bases between them. There are 14 residues in the CDR3. This chain's CDR3 is CASSHPTGNTEAFF. The CDR3 nucleotides are TGTGCCAGCAGCCATCCCACAGGGAACACTGAAGCTTTCTTT.

The gene calls are TRBV5-1 and TRBJ1-1; the D gene is possibly TRBD1 (5 bases). Germline V gene data show CDR1 as SGHRS and CDR2 as YFSETQ. The V and J ends lost 1 base and 0 bases respectively, with 16 bases between them. The CDR3 has 17 residues. The CDR3 region has the DNA TGCGCCAGCAGCTTGCCGCCAAGGGGCTCCATGAACACTGAAGCTTTCTTT. Amino acids: CASSLPPRGSMNTEAFF.

The chain combines TRBV3-1 (or the pseudogene TRBV3-2) with TRBJ2-5; D unclear. Germline V gene lookup returns CDR1 LGHDT and CDR2 YNNKEL (reference sequence). Trimming shortened V by 1 base and J by 0 bases, and 12 bases separated the two germline ends. The CDR3 extends over 16 amino acids. The CDR3 sequence: CASSQVVAVYQETQYF. CDR3 in DNA: TGTGCCAGCAGCCAAGTCGTCGCGGTGTACCAAGAGACCCAGTACTTC.

This chain links TRBV27 with TRBJ1-5, with D maybe TRBD1 (5 bases). V lost 2 bases and J 6 bases, leaving 14 bases between the germline ends. CDR3 size: 15 residues. Germline CDR1 is MNHEY and CDR2 is SMNVEV (reference sequence). The CDR3 coding sequence is TGTGCCAGCAGTTTACGTTCAGGGCCAAGTCAGCCCCAGCATTTT. It is translated as CASSLRSGPSQPQHF.

The chain joins TRBV27 to TRBJ2-1; TRBD2 agrees at 7 bases. The length of the CDR3 is 15 residues. The ends lost 4 bases at V and 5 bases at J; junction bases unmatched: 8. Germline-derived CDR1 and CDR2 are MNHEY and SMNVEV (reference sequence). The CDR3, as DNA: TGTGCCAGCAGTTCCGGGGCTAGCGGTCACAATGAGCAGTTCTTC. Encoded protein: CASSSGASGHNEQFF.

The chain combines TRBV7-2 with TRBJ1-2, with a weak D call TRBD1 (6 bases). Trimming took off 3 bases at V and 4 bases at J, with 9 bases between the two ends. CDR1 is SGHTA, CDR2 FQGNSA, per germline. The CDR3 spans 13 residues. CDR3 sequence (DNA): TGTGCCAGCAGCTTGTTAGGGGGCTATGGCTACACCTTC. Amino acids: CASSLLGGYGYTF.

This chain connects TRBV7-9 to TRBJ2-5, with D maybe TRBD2 (6 bases). Per the germline V gene, CDR1 is SEHNR and CDR2 is FQNEAQ (reference sequence). The CDR3 extends over 16 amino acids. V gave up 1 base and J gave up 5 bases, with 17 bases separating them. CDR3 region: CASSLDRGSVVETQYF. The CDR3 nucleotides read TGTGCCAGCAGCTTAGATCGGGGGTCCGTAGTCGAGACCCAGTACTTC. The whole variable domain, remainder taken from reference TRBV7-9 and TRBJ2-5, is DTGVSQNPRHKITKRGQNVTFRCDPISEHNRLYWYRQTLGQGPEFLTYFQNEAQLEKSRLLSDRFSAERPKGSFSTLEIQRTEQGDSAMYLCASSLDRGSVVETQYFGPGTRLLVL.

The chain couples TRBV24-1 to TRBJ1-6; a possible D gene is TRBD1 (6 bases). Germline values: CDR1 KGHDR, CDR2 SFDVKD. The CDR3 length is 14 residues. The V and J ends lost 4 bases and 7 bases respectively, with 10 bases between them. CDR3 sequence reads: CATSEQGENSPLHF. The CDR3 DNA is TGTGCCACCAGTGAACAGGGTGAAAATTCACCCCTCCACTTT.

The rearrangement joins TRBV18 to TRBJ1-1, with D perhaps TRBD1 (6 bases). This CDR3 is built from 15 residues. The germline V gene encodes CDR1 KGHSH and CDR2 LQKENI. Trimming took 4 bases from V and 1 from J, leaving 13 bases between them. This CDR3 reads CASSQQGWGNTEAFF. Here the CDR3 DNA reads TGTGCCAGCTCACAGCAGGGGTGGGGGAACACTGAAGCTTTCTTT.

The V and J genes are TRBV30 and TRBJ2-3; D is undetermined. The CDR3 runs 12 residues. Per the germline V gene, CDR1 is GTSNPN and CDR2 is SVGIG (reference sequence). Trimming removed 5 bases from V and 6 bases from J, with 12 bases in between. CDR3: CAWGFGGDTQYF. In DNA form, the CDR3 reads TGTGCCTGGGGGTTCGGTGGTGATACGCAGTATTTT. Together with reference TRBV30 and TRBJ2-3, the CDR3 gives the full variable domain: SQTIHQWPATLVQPVGSPLSLECTVEGTSNPNLYWYRQAAGRGLQLLFYSVGIGQISSEVPQNLSASRPQDRQFILSSKKLLLSDSGFYLCAWGFGGDTQYFGPGTRLTVL.

CDR3 sequence (DNA): TGTGCCAGCAGTCTCCTGAGCAGCGAAGGGCGGGGGCCCCAGCATTTT. Translated, it gives CASSLLSSEGRGPQHF. V is TRBV27 and J is TRBJ1-5; no clear D. The CDR3 sequence is 16 residues long. V was pared by 5 bases and J by 9 bases, with 23 bases between. CDR1 MNHEY and CDR2 SMNVEV come from the germline V gene (reference sequence).

The V gene is TRBV5-4, the J gene TRBJ2-1, with 10 bases lining up with TRBD2. The CDR3 covers 15 residues. Germline V gene lookup returns CDR1 SGHNT and CDR2 YYREEE (reference sequence). V was clipped by 3 bases and J by 4 bases; unmatched bases: 4. DNA for the CDR3: TGTGCCAGCAGCTCAGCGGGGGGGGCATACAATGAGCAGTTCTTC. This translates into CASSSAGGAYNEQFF.

The rearrangement joins TRBV4-1 to TRBJ1-1; D remains ambiguous. The V gene lost 5 bases and the J gene lost 0 bases, with 7 bases spanning the gap. The CDR3 covers 13 residues. CDR1 and CDR2 from the germline V gene are MGHRA and YSYEKL. The chain's CDR3 is CASSAQLNTEAFF. The DNA for the CDR3 is TGCGCCAGCAGCGCGCAATTGAACACTGAAGCTTTCTTT.

This clone was observed a single time. The V call is TRBV6-5, the J call TRBJ1-2; 7 nucleotides match TRBD1. V dropped 8 bases and J dropped 8; count of bases not matched to a gene: 8. CDR1 is MNHEY, CDR2 SVGAGI, per germline. This CDR3 comprises 12 residues. The CDR3 region is CASVWDRHGYTF. DNA of the CDR3: TGTGCCAGCGTTTGGGACAGACACGGCTACACCTTC.

The rearrangement joins TRBV2 to TRBJ1-1; tentative D call: TRBD1 (6 bases). V lost 6 bases and J lost 2, with 7 bases in between. Germline CDR1 reads SNHLY; CDR2 reads FYNNEI. The CDR3 consists of 12 residues. Written as DNA, the CDR3 is TGTGCCAGCAGGACAGGAAACACTGAAGCTTTCTTT. It encodes CASRTGNTEAFF.